This TCR beta chain is from a study of shared clonotypes between healthy human individuals. Overall study: Three plates were used per donor for CD4 naive, three for CD4 memory, two for CD8 naive and one for CD8 memory. Study results and caveats: Blood alone was sampled, and tissue repertoires likely differ. Despite large depth, sorted-subset datasets appeared incompletely sequenced.

The table lists this clone with a count of one. Its antigen is undetermined. Repertoires were generated with immunoSEQ multiplex PCR, while TCRdb's copy carries only in-frame clones and drops some. The sample includes 2 million to 2.5 million clones, under 97% of them seen just once. This CDR3 comprises 13 residues. Unmatched junction bases numbered 9, after V lost 4 bases and J lost 6 bases. Germline CDR1 GTSNPN, CDR2 SVGIG (reference sequence). The genes are TRBV30 and TRBJ2-7, with 7 nucleotides matching TRBD1. This receptor was taken from a man aged 18 to 29 in good health. Sequencing input: naive CD4+ T cells sorted from blood. Documented subset: CD45RA+ positively selected. The CDR3 DNA reads TGTGCCTGGATACAGGGGATTAGTGGCGAGCAGTACTTC. Translated: CAWIQGISGEQYF.